This entry lists 14 T cell receptor beta chains sequenced from one sample in a study of T cell clonality in common variable immunodeficiency. This table comes from immunoSEQ multiplex PCR, and its TCRdb copy is limited to in-frame clones, with some not included. Observed are tens of thousands of clones, no singletons, with the top ten taking around 2.1%. Source material: peripheral blood mononuclear cells. These receptors originate from a person between 18 and 75 years old in good health.

This clone appeared many times. The read comes to an end 3 residues before the CDR3 does, leaving the germline J gene to fill in the end. V gene TRBV7-2 combines with J gene TRBJ1-2, with D possibly TRBD1 on 5 matching bases. This CDR3 has 13 residues. Per germline, CDR1 SGHTA and CDR2 FQGNSA. Trimming cost V 7 bases and J 4 bases, with 13 bases left between them. CDR3 residues: CASKLGGSYGYTF. Incomplete CDR3 DNA: TGTGCCAGCAAACTCGGGGGTAGCTATGGC. The variable domain in full, with the rest retrieved from reference TRBV7-2 and TRBJ1-2, is GAGVSQSPSNKVTEKGKDVELRCDPISGHTALYWYRQSLGQGLEFLIYFQGNSAPDKSGLPSDRFSAERTGGSVSTLTIQRTQQEDSAVYLCASKLGGSYGYTFGSGTRLTVV.

This clone was counted a few times. Relative to the germline gene, one junction end is altered; a read error may explain this. Read coverage stops 3 residues before the CDR3 terminus; the germline J gene supplies the remainder. The chain has TRBV7-3 and TRBJ1-2, with D maybe TRBD1 (6 bases). CDR1 and CDR2 from the germline V gene are SGHTA and FQGTGA. The CDR3 runs 13 residues. The part of the CDR3 DNA that was read is TGTTCCAGCAGCTTAGGGGGGAGGTATGGC. Protein product: CSSSLGGRYG. The entire CDR3 is CSSSLGGRYGYTF.

This clone was detected ten times or more. The sequenced part of the CDR3 DNA is TGTGCCTGGAAGTCGACAGGATCGAACACTGAA. Amino acids: CAWKSTGSNTE. The entire CDR3 sequence reads CAWKSTGSNTEAFF. This rearrangement joins TRBV30 to TRBJ1-1; tentatively, D is TRBD1 (6 bases). The CDR3 extends 3 residues past the end of the read, so its final part is completed from the germline J gene. From germline, CDR1 is GTSNPN and CDR2 SVGIG (reference sequence). Trimming removed 4 bases at V and 1 base at J, with 13 bases between. The CDR3 spans 14 residues.

At least ten counts were recorded for this clone. The missing CDR3 end, 3 residues past where the read stops, is filled in from the germline J gene. The V call is TRBV7-9, the J call TRBJ1-3; D call uncertain. The CDR3 extends over 15 amino acids. V was pared by 2 bases and J by 7 bases, with 15 bases between. From germline, CDR1 is SEHNR and CDR2 FQNEAQ (reference sequence). The CDR3 loop reads CASSLYSGGGNTIYF. The part of the CDR3 DNA that was read is TGTGCCAGCAGCTTATATTCAGGAGGTGGGAACACC.

This clone was seen many times. The DNA ends 3 residues before the CDR3 does, and the rest of the CDR3 is filled in from the germline J gene. The V and J genes are TRBV19 and TRBJ1-5; 9 bases map to TRBD1. V was pared by 4 bases and J by 9 bases, with 7 bases of the junction left unmatched. CDR1 and CDR2 from the germline V gene are LNHDA and SQIVND (reference sequence). This CDR3 spans 14 amino acids. CDR3 in amino acids: CASSTGQGPWPQHF. Incomplete CDR3 DNA: TGTGCCAGTAGTACCGGACAGGGGCCCTGGCCC.

This clone was counted at least ten times. The covered CDR3 bases are TGTGCCAGCAGCTTGAGCGGGGGGGCAGCAGATACG. Its translation: CASSLSGGAADT. The complete CDR3 protein is CASSLSGGAADTQYF. The rearrangement links TRBV7-2 to TRBJ2-3, with 10 bases aligning to TRBD2. The read terminates 3 residues before the CDR3 end, so the remaining end is supplied by the germline J gene. The length of the CDR3 is 15 residues. Germline-derived CDR1 and CDR2 are SGHTA and FQGNSA. V gave up 3 bases and J gave up 4 bases; unmatched junction bases: 4.

This clone was observed many times. Coverage ceases 3 residues before the CDR3 finishes, and the germline J gene fills in the end. J is TRBJ1-5 and V is TRBV29-1, with no clear D. The CDR3 sequence is 12 residues long. CDR1 is SQVTM, CDR2 ANQGSEA, per germline. The CDR3 loop is CSVGGSAVPQHF. CDR3 DNA (partial): TGCAGCGTTGGCGGGTCAGCCGTTCCC.

This clone was recorded many times. The read ends 3 residues shy of where the CDR3 ends; the end is completed using the germline J gene. The J gene is TRBJ2-7, the V gene TRBV7-9; D call uncertain. This CDR3 has 14 residues. Germline lookup yields CDR1 SEHNR and CDR2 FQNEAQ (reference sequence). The V gene lost 3 bases and the J gene lost 3 bases, with 12 bases spanning the gap. CDR3 amino acids: CASSLQSENYEQYF. The CDR3 DNA, read in part, is TGTGCCAGCAGCTTGCAGTCCGAGAACTACGAG. The complete variable domain, with remaining parts taken from reference TRBV7-9 and TRBJ2-7, reads DTGVSQNPRHKITKRGQNVTFRCDPISEHNRLYWYRQTLGQGPEFLTYFQNEAQLEKSRLLSDRFSAERPKGSFSTLEIQRTEQGDSAMYLCASSLQSENYEQYFGPGTRLTVT.

A few counts support this clone. Distinct nucleotide sequences in the sample also encode this CDR3. The CDR3 sequence: CASSEGLAGGKTQYF. The part of the CDR3 DNA that was read is TGTGCCAGCAGTGAGGGGCTAGCGGGGGGAAAGACC. The gene calls are TRBV6-2 or TRBV6-3 and TRBJ2-5, with 11 nucleotides matching TRBD2. From the germline J gene comes the end of the CDR3, since the read stops 3 residues before it. The V and J ends lost 5 bases and 6 bases, in that order; junction bases with no gene match: 8. CDR3 length equals 15 residues. In germline, CDR1 is MNHEY, CDR2 SVGEGT.

This clone has at least ten counts. The CDR3 is cut off 3 residues early in the read; its end comes from the germline J gene. The chain combines TRBV30 with TRBJ1-2, with TRBD1 matching over 8 bases. CDR3 length: 12 amino acids. CDR1 and CDR2 (germline): GTSNPN, SVGIG (reference sequence). V was pared by 7 bases and J by 2 bases, with 3 bases of the junction left unmatched. CDR3 DNA (partial): TGTGCCTCGACAGGGGCAAACTATGGC. This sequence encodes CASTGANYG. The complete CDR3 reads CASTGANYGYTF. The full variable domain, rest sourced from reference TRBV30 and TRBJ1-2, is SQTIHQWPATLVQPVGSPLSLECTVEGTSNPNLYWYRQAAGRGLQLLFYSVGIGQISSEVPQNLSASRPQDRQFILSSKKLLLSDSGFYLCASTGANYGYTFGSGTRLTVV.

The table lists this clone with many counts. The read ends 3 residues shy of where the CDR3 ends; the end is completed using the germline J gene. This chain connects TRBV30 to TRBJ1-4; 8 bases match TRBD1. The V gene's germline CDR1 is GTSNPN and CDR2 SVGIG (reference sequence). V trimming: 4 bases; J trimming: 3 bases; junction bases outside the gene matches: 1. The CDR3 is made up of 13 amino acids. The CDR3 DNA, read in part, is TGTGCCTGGAAGGGACAGGCTAATGAAAAA. This encodes CAWKGQANEK. The entire CDR3 reads CAWKGQANEKLFF.

Ten or more counts support this clone. The read terminates 3 residues before the CDR3 end, so the remaining end is supplied by the germline J gene. V usage is TRBV5-1 and J usage is TRBJ2-7, with a weak D call TRBD1 (6 bases). The V gene lost 4 bases and the J gene lost 0 bases, with 14 bases spanning the gap. The CDR3 consists of 15 residues. CDR1 and CDR2 from the germline V gene are SGHRS and YFSETQ. The CDR3 DNA, read in part, is TGCGCCAGCAGCGGCCGGGACACAATCTCCTACGAG. Translated: CASSGRDTISYE. The full CDR3 protein reads CASSGRDTISYEQYF.

This clone was picked up many times. The observed sequence ends 3 residues before the CDR3 terminus, with the missing tail filled in from the germline J gene. J is TRBJ2-3 and V is TRBV6-1; 7 bases line up with TRBD2. The CDR3 covers 16 residues. Unmatched junction bases numbered 12, after V lost 4 bases and J lost 5 bases. Per germline, CDR1 MNHNS and CDR2 SASEGT. CDR3 DNA (partial): TGTGCCAGCAGTGGATTGCGGGGGACGGGAATAGATACG. Translating gives CASSGLRGTGIDT. The whole CDR3 region reads CASSGLRGTGIDTQYF.

This clone was recorded many times. The read finishes 3 residues shy of the CDR3 end, and the germline J gene is used to complete it. V is TRBV4-2 and J is TRBJ1-4; a weak D match, TRBD1 (6 bases). The CDR3 extends over 15 amino acids. V lost 1 base to trimming and J lost 4 bases, with 10 bases between them. Germline CDR1 is LGHNA and CDR2 is YNFKEQ. The part of the CDR3 DNA that was read is TGTGCCAGCAGCCAAGGAGGGGGGGATAATGAAAAA. Amino acids: CASSQGGGDNEK. The whole CDR3 protein is CASSQGGGDNEKLFF.